This T cell receptor beta chain came from a study of T cell changes during pregnancy in multiple sclerosis. Repertoires were generated with immunoSEQ multiplex PCR, while TCRdb's copy carries only in-frame clones and drops some. Seen here are tens of thousands of clones, 90% to 95% observed once, and the top ten hold roughly 4%. There are 20 residues in the CDR3. Between the trimmed V and J ends, which lost 1 base and 0 bases, there was a span of 22 bases. Germline V gene lookup returns CDR1 SGHDN and CDR2 FVKESK. This chain connects TRBV14 to TRBJ1-3; D may be TRBD1 (6 bases). Sequenced material: PBMCs, taken in the first trimester of pregnancy. This receptor was identified in a female donor in good health, serving as a control in a pregnancy study. Some clones in this sample may be carry-over from other donors' samples. CDR3 protein: CASSQVRTWGRLFSGNTIYF. The DNA for the CDR3 is TGTGCCAGCAGCCAAGTACGGACGTGGGGGCGACTTTTCTCTGGAAACACCATATATTTT.